This passage covers 2 T cell receptor beta chains from one sample sequenced in a study of PD-1 blockade in classical Hodgkin lymphoma. Sequenced by immunoSEQ multiplex PCR; TCRdb stores in-frame clones only, minus some. The sample holds tens of thousands of clones, 89% seen once. Each patient experienced a relapse that followed autologous stem cell transplantation, and brentuximab vedotin exposure varied. Here the sequenced sample was peripheral blood mononuclear cells (PBMCs), taken before the second cycle of nivolumab. All receptors come from a human donor with classical Hodgkin lymphoma.

V and J are TRBV7-3 and TRBJ2-5; either TRBD1 or TRBD2 may fit D (5 bases each). Trimming left V 2 bases short and J 5 bases short, with 24 bases between. Germline loops: CDR1 SGHTA, CDR2 FQGTGA. CDR3 length: 18 residues. For the CDR3, the DNA is TGTGCCAGCAGCTTACATCGGGGCCCTCGGGGATATTGGGAGACCCAGTACTTC. Amino acid sequence: CASSLHRGPRGYWETQYF.

The genes are TRBV5-8 and TRBJ1-6; D gene unclear. V shed 6 bases and J shed 0 bases, with 10 bases lying between them. The CDR3 contains 15 residues. Germline V CDR1 and CDR2: SGHTS, YDEGEE. The CDR3 DNA reads TGTGCCAGCATCTGGACGGTCTCCTATAATTCACCCCTCCACTTT. It codes for CASIWTVSYNSPLHF.